This paragraph covers one T cell receptor beta chain sequence. No antigen is known for it. The input lacks base qualities; no much larger clone sits a single base away. Patients with a history of autoimmune disease or receiving systemic immunosuppression were excluded from the trial. Peripheral blood for TCR sequencing was collected from all dose cohorts at baseline, on cycle 4 day 1, and on cycle 7 day 1. Samples were obtained from an open-label, multicenter, first-in-human phase I dose-escalation trial of ivuxolimab. Adults with locally advanced or metastatic head and neck squamous cell, hepatocellular, melanoma or renal cell carcinoma were enrolled in the trial. Before TCR sequencing, CD4+ T cells and CD8+ T cells were sorted from peripheral blood as separate populations. For sequencing of the TCRbeta CDR3 region, genomic DNA was extracted from the sorted cells. The immunoSEQ Assay was used to sequence the TCRbeta CDR3 regions. This is the immuneACCESS table as TCRdb keeps it, with only in-frame sequences that have V and J called. A part of the clones is gone; compared with another copy, unresolved V genes explain less than half, and the rest is unexplained. The sample table lists about 76,000 clones, 84% of them with a count of one. The leading ten clones occupy over 6% of the sample.

Compared with germline, V lacks 7 bases and J lacks 3 bases; bases without a gene match: 12. The germline V gene gives CDR1 as SNHLY and CDR2 as FYNNEI. Spanning cysteine to phenylalanine, the CDR3 consists of 16 amino acids. The CDR3 DNA has 48 bases and is translated from base 1. These data originate in a study of OX40 agonist ivuxolimab in advanced cancers. At the level of the whole study: Ivuxolimab was a fully human IgG2 agonistic monoclonal antibody targeting the costimulatory receptor OX40 (CD134). Intravenous ivuxolimab was administered to patients every 2 weeks at six dose levels: 0.01, 0.1, 0.3, 1.5, 3 and 10 mg/kg. Among the 52 dose-escalation patients, some 19 had hepatocellular carcinoma, 15 melanoma, 9 renal cell carcinoma and 9 head and neck cancer. A male proportion of roughly 80% and a mean age of approximately 55 years, ranging from roughly 20 to 80, were recorded for the dose-escalation cohort. Prior anti-PD-1, anti-PD-L1 or anti-CTLA-4 therapy was permitted, and 30% to 50% of dose-escalation patients had received checkpoint inhibitors. Partial responses were achieved by three dose-escalation patients, of whom one had hepatocellular carcinoma and two had cutaneous melanoma. The purpose of peripheral TCRbeta sequencing was to test whether ivuxolimab changed TCR sequence diversity and led to clonal T-cell expansion. The paper reports the monotherapy dose-escalation portion (N of about 47 patients) of the phase I ivuxolimab trial.

Findings and caveats that apply to the study as a whole: Low levels of normalized T-cell clonal expansion were also shown by some nonresponding patients. The antigen specificity of the peripheral T cells that underwent clonal expansion was not determined. After ivuxolimab, CD8+ T cells had more expanded clones than CD4+ T cells on average. In the 0.1-3.0 mg/kg groups, partial responders were among the patients with the lowest normalized peripheral clonal expansion, particularly in CD8+ T cells. At doses of 0.1 to 3.0 mg/kg, clonal expansion of both CD4+ and CD8+ blood T cells was observed from baseline to week 6.

The chain employs TRBV2 and TRBJ1-1; the central 9 bases match TRBD1. This TCR was recovered from an adult with an advanced solid tumor such as melanoma, head and neck, liver or kidney cancer. The sample in question was CD4+ or CD8+ T cells sorted from blood, obtained in a trial of the OX40 agonist ivuxolimab. At the DNA level, the sequence is TGTGCCAGCAAATCGGACAGGGGTGAGGCCTACACTGAAGCTTTCTTT. Translated, this is CASKSDRGEAYTEAFF. The CDR3 plus the reference TRBV2 and TRBJ1-1 genes for the other parts give the full variable domain: EPEVTQTPSHQVTQMGQEVILRCVPISNHLYFYWYRQILGQKVEFLVSFYNNEISEKSEIFDDQFSVERPDGSNFTLKIRSTKLEDSAMYFCASKSDRGEAYTEAFFGQGTRLTVV.